Ten or more counts support the clone carrying this T cell receptor (beta chain). This record belongs to a study of spatial heterogeneity in lung cancer. Germline loops: CDR1 SEHNR, CDR2 FQNEAQ (reference sequence). The CDR3 is made up of 12 amino acids. V was shortened by 0 bases and J by 7 bases, with 7 bases between the two germline ends. Time point in this sample: sample taken at primary tumor resection. TCRdb fed the 5' RACE reads into MiXCR, producing one record per CDR3 protein. The table shows over 45,000 distinct CDR3 sequences, with about 5.8% occurring only once. The TCR was taken from a male donor with early-stage non-small cell lung cancer. The sequences come from PBMCs, collected at surgery. The chain joins TRBV7-9 to TRBJ2-7; possibly TRBD1 or TRBD2 for D (5 bases each). This chain's CDR3 is CASSLAWGEQYF. The DNA for the CDR3 is TGTGCCAGCAGCTTAGCGTGGGGGGAGCAGTACTTC.